This entry lists 28 T cell receptor beta chains sequenced from one sample in a study of tumour-infiltrating T cells in Burkitt lymphoma. Sequenced by immunoSEQ multiplex PCR; TCRdb stores in-frame clones only, minus some. The table has around 1,700 clones, roughly a sixth seen once. The source material was tumor tissue. The receptors here all came from a human donor with Burkitt lymphoma.

This clone is deemed hyperexpanded. The chain is built from TRBV25-1 and TRBJ2-1; TRBD1 might be the D (5 bases). V was shortened by 10 bases and J by 3 bases, with 13 bases between the two germline ends. Germline CDR1 reads MGHDK; CDR2 reads SYGVNS. This CDR3 is 13 amino acids long. DNA for the CDR3: TGTGCCACCCAGGGAAGTCTCTACAATGAGCAGTTCTTC. Encoded protein: CATQGSLYNEQFF.

This clone was found a few times. This chain links TRBV13 with TRBJ2-1; TRBD2 might be the D (5 bases). CDR1 PRHDT and CDR2 FYEKMQ come from the germline V gene (reference sequence). The CDR3 covers 13 residues. Trimming took off 3 bases at V and 8 bases at J, with 11 bases between the two ends. In nucleotides, the CDR3 is TGTGCCAGCAGCTTCGGGATTGGCGATGAGCAGTTCTTC. Amino acids: CASSFGIGDEQFF.

The rearrangement links TRBV7-9 to TRBJ1-2, with 9 positions matching TRBD1. The CDR3 runs to 17 residues. Germline V lookup: CDR1 SEHNR, CDR2 FQNEAQ (reference sequence). J gave up 1 base and V 11 bases, and 17 bases lay outside the gene matches. The CDR3 reads CAGSGGTGKGDNYGYTF. The CDR3 bases are TGTGCCGGGAGTGGAGGGACAGGGAAAGGGGATAACTATGGCTACACCTTC. Full variable domain (outside the CDR3, taken from reference TRBV7-9 and TRBJ1-2): DTGVSQNPRHKITKRGQNVTFRCDPISEHNRLYWYRQTLGQGPEFLTYFQNEAQLEKSRLLSDRFSAERPKGSFSTLEIQRTEQGDSAMYLCAGSGGTGKGDNYGYTFGSGTRLTVV.

This clone came up a few times. The chain links TRBV7-8 to TRBJ2-5, with D unclear. Looked up from germline, CDR1 is SGHVS and CDR2 is FQNEAQ. The V and J ends lost 4 bases and 5 bases respectively, with 5 bases between them. The CDR3 covers 11 residues. The CDR3: CASSSGETQYF. The DNA of the CDR3 is TGTGCCAGCAGCTCCGGTGAGACCCAGTACTTC. The entire variable domain, with the rest obtained from reference TRBV7-8 and TRBJ2-5, is as follows: GAGVSQSPRYKVAKRGQDVALRCDPISGHVSLFWYQQALGQGPEFLTYFQNEAQLDKSGLPSDRFFAERPEGSVSTLKIQRTQQEDSAVYLCASSSGETQYFGPGTRLLVL.

V is TRBV7-2 and J is TRBJ1-1; D is perhaps TRBD1 (5 bases). V was pared by 2 bases and J by 8 bases, with 6 bases between. The CDR3 contains 11 residues. Germline lookup yields CDR1 SGHTA and CDR2 FQGNSA. The CDR3 DNA follows: TGTGCCAGCAGCTTACGGGGGGAAGCTTTCTTT. Translating it yields CASSLRGEAFF.

The V call is TRBV5-1, the J call TRBJ2-1; the D call may be TRBD1 or TRBD2 (5 bases each). This CDR3 is 14 amino acids long. The germline CDR1 and CDR2 sequences are SGHRS and YFSETQ. V lost 4 bases and J 3 bases, leaving 11 bases between the germline ends. The CDR3 here is CASSPGTNYNEQFF. CDR3 sequence (DNA): TGCGCCAGCAGCCCCGGGACCAACTACAATGAGCAGTTCTTC.

V and J are TRBV9 and TRBJ1-1; no definite D call. The CDR3 consists of 15 residues. The germline CDR1 and CDR2 sequences are SGDLS and YYNGEE. The V end lost 0 bases, the J end lost 1 base, and 10 bases lay between the germline ends. DNA of the CDR3: TGTGCCAGCAGCGTAGCGAGGAGAGGGAACACTGAAGCTTTCTTT. Translated, it gives CASSVARRGNTEAFF.

This clone was detected a few times. The chain links TRBV5-6 to TRBJ2-3, with D perhaps matching TRBD1 (6 bases). CDR3 length: 17 residues. The V and J ends lost 2 bases and 2 bases respectively, with 18 bases between them. CDR1 and CDR2 from the germline V gene are SGHDT and YYEEEE. CDR3 residues: CASSLKARPGVTDTQYF. For the CDR3, the DNA is TGTGCCAGCAGCTTAAAGGCCCGCCCAGGGGTCACAGATACGCAGTATTTT.

V usage is TRBV29-1 and J usage is TRBJ1-6; D remains ambiguous. This CDR3 region has 9 residues. Trimming took off 4 bases at V and 14 bases at J, with 6 bases between the two ends. Germline values: CDR1 SQVTM, CDR2 ANQGSEA. As DNA, the CDR3 is TGCAGCGTTGTGTACTCCCTCCACTTT. This encodes CSVVYSLHF.

This clone appeared a few times. The chain combines TRBV30 with TRBJ2-5; the D gene could be TRBD1 or TRBD2 (5 bases each). The germline CDR1 and CDR2 sequences are GTSNPN and SVGIG (reference sequence). The CDR3 loop spans 15 amino acids. Deletions cut 5 bases from V and 5 bases from J, with 21 bases between. The CDR3 DNA is TGTGCCTGGGGTGGGACGGGATTGGGTCGCGAGACCCAGTACTTC. Its protein is CAWGGTGLGRETQYF.

This chain joins TRBV19 and TRBJ2-5; 8 bases match TRBD2. The CDR3 consists of 15 residues. CDR1 LNHDA and CDR2 SQIVND come from the germline V gene (reference sequence). The V and J ends lost 3 bases and 4 bases, in that order; junction bases with no gene match: 7. As DNA, the CDR3 is TGTGCCAGTAGTATGGGACCCAGCGGGGGAGAGACCCAGTACTTC. Translating it yields CASSMGPSGGETQYF.

The chain recombines TRBV19 with TRBJ1-4, with D maybe TRBD1 (5 bases). The CDR3 length is 15 residues. The V gene lost 5 bases and the J gene lost 2 bases, with 12 bases spanning the gap. The germline CDR1 and CDR2 sequences are LNHDA and SQIVND (reference sequence). CDR3 DNA: TGTGCCAGTAGTTCCTGGACACTTACTAATGAAAAACTGTTTTTT. It yields the protein CASSSWTLTNEKLFF.

The rearrangement uses TRBV19 and TRBJ2-7; tentatively, D is TRBD1 (5 bases). CDR1 LNHDA and CDR2 SQIVND come from the germline V gene (reference sequence). V lost 3 bases to trimming and J lost 7 bases, with 13 bases between them. CDR3 length: 13 amino acids. CDR3 sequence: CASSIGAVQEQYF. CDR3 DNA sequence: TGTGCCAGTAGTATTGGGGCCGTCCAGGAGCAGTACTTC.

Regarding this clone: At one boundary the junction diverges from the germline segment, which might be a read error. This rearrangement joins TRBV5-1 to TRBJ2-5; the match to TRBD1 covers 10 bases. The assigned J gene may be wrong: the sequence end matches TRBJ2-7 better. Germline CDR1 is SGHRS and CDR2 is YFSETQ. The CDR3 is 14 residues long. The CDR3, as DNA: TGCACCAGCAGCTTGCTGGGGACAGGGGACGAGCAGTACTTC. This encodes CTSSLLGTGDEQYF.

This clone was recorded a few times. The CDR3 coding sequence is TGCGCCAGCAGCCAGGGGGGGGCCTTCGAGACCCAGTACTTC. Amino acids: CASSQGGAFETQYF. The rearrangement uses TRBV4-3 and TRBJ2-5, with D perhaps matching TRBD2 (7 bases). Deletions cut 3 bases from V and 5 bases from J, with 13 bases between. The germline gives CDR1 LGHNA, CDR2 YSLEER. This CDR3 has 14 amino acids.

This clone was picked up a small number of times. The V call is TRBV5-5, the J call TRBJ1-1, with D uncertain. This CDR3 has 15 amino acids. The V gene lost 1 base and the J gene lost 7 bases, with 17 bases spanning the gap. Per germline, CDR1 SGHKS and CDR2 YYEKEE (reference sequence). CDR3 protein: CASSLYGREGGEAFF. The DNA of the CDR3 is TGTGCCAGCAGCTTGTACGGCCGGGAAGGAGGTGAAGCTTTCTTT. Drawing the rest from reference TRBV5-5 and TRBJ1-1, the complete variable domain is DAGVTQSPTHLIKTRGQQVTLRCSPISGHKSVSWYQQVLGQGPQFIFQYYEKEERGRGNFPDRFSARQFPNYSSELNVNALLLGDSALYLCASSLYGREGGEAFFGQGTRLTVV.

This clone has more than one count but fewer than ten. The rearrangement links TRBV7-9 to TRBJ2-7; 8 nucleotides agree with TRBD2. CDR3 length equals 13 residues. Germline CDR1 reads SEHNR; CDR2 reads FQNEAQ (reference sequence). J lost 6 bases, V lost 4 bases, and 5 bases had no gene match. The chain's CDR3 is CASSSGLDFEQYF. The CDR3 DNA follows: TGTGCCAGCAGCTCGGGACTAGACTTCGAGCAGTACTTC.

The V and J genes are TRBV29-1 and TRBJ2-5, with TRBD1 matching over 9 bases. Germline V CDR1 and CDR2: SQVTM, ANQGSEA. CDR3 length: 15 residues. With V trimmed by 2 bases and J by 2 bases, 6 bases remained unmatched. CDR3 protein: CSVERDRVPQETQYF. CDR3 bases: TGCAGCGTTGAAAGGGACAGGGTCCCACAAGAGACCCAGTACTTC.

The rearrangement uses TRBV10-3 and TRBJ1-6; possibly TRBD1 for D (5 bases). CDR3 size: 14 residues. V lost 1 base and J 9 bases, leaving 10 bases between the germline ends. CDR1 and CDR2 (germline): ENHRY, SYGVKD. CDR3: CAISEWGAGSPLHF. Here the CDR3 DNA reads TGTGCCATCAGTGAGTGGGGCGCGGGTTCACCCCTCCACTTT.

This clone was picked up a small number of times. Other DNA sequences in the same sample also yield this CDR3. The rearrangement uses TRBV7-9 and TRBJ2-3, with TRBD2 matching 11 bases. Germline values: CDR1 SEHNR, CDR2 FQNEAQ (reference sequence). This CDR3 is built from 17 residues. V shed 1 base, J shed 8 bases, and the junction held 11 bases outside the gene matches. The CDR3 region is CASSLVVPSGGMVTQYF. The CDR3 DNA follows: TGTGCCAGCAGCTTAGTCGTCCCTAGCGGGGGGATGGTTACGCAGTATTTT.

There are a few counts of this clone. The chain uses TRBV5-1 and TRBJ1-2; D is uncertain. The CDR3 is 15 residues long. Germline CDR1 and CDR2: SGHRS and YFSETQ. V was cut by 0 bases and J by 7 bases, with 16 bases left in between. CDR3 protein: CASSLVGRFGVGYTF. The DNA for the CDR3 is TGCGCCAGCAGCTTGGTGGGCAGGTTCGGAGTTGGCTACACCTTC.

This clone was seen a few times. CDR3 DNA sequence: TGTGCCAGCACACAGGGCCGACAGGCCACAGATACGCAGTATTTT. It translates to CASTQGRQATDTQYF. The rearrangement links TRBV11-2 to TRBJ2-3, with a possible D match to TRBD1 (6 bases). The CDR3 consists of 15 residues. The V end lost 7 bases, the J end lost 2 bases, and 16 bases lay between the germline ends. Looked up from germline, CDR1 is SGHAT and CDR2 is FQNNGV.

This clone appeared a few times. The J gene is TRBJ2-7, the V gene TRBV30, with 8 bases identical to TRBD2. Germline V gene lookup returns CDR1 GTSNPN and CDR2 SVGIG (reference sequence). The V segment lost 2 bases and the J segment 4 bases; nucleotides outside the gene matches: 10. The CDR3 extends over 15 amino acids. CDR3 sequence reads: CAWSLDSGVGYEQYF. CDR3 DNA sequence: TGTGCCTGGAGTCTTGATAGCGGGGTTGGGTACGAGCAGTACTTC.

The gene calls are TRBV19 and TRBJ1-1; possibly TRBD1 for D (5 bases). Per germline, CDR1 LNHDA and CDR2 SQIVND (reference sequence). V dropped 5 bases and J dropped 0 bases, with 13 bases sitting between them. This CDR3 is 15 amino acids long. CDR3 nucleotides: TGTGCCAGTAGTCATCCAGGGCTTTTGAACACTGAAGCTTTCTTT. Amino acid sequence: CASSHPGLLNTEAFF.

This clone occurred a few times. The J gene is TRBJ2-1, the V gene TRBV30; 9 nucleotides match TRBD2. Per germline, CDR1 GTSNPN and CDR2 SVGIG (reference sequence). The trim removed 3 bases at V and 5 bases at J, leaving 8 bases unmatched. This CDR3 is 15 amino acids long. The CDR3: CAWSKSSGAHNEQFF. The DNA of the CDR3 is TGTGCCTGGAGCAAATCTAGCGGGGCCCACAATGAGCAGTTCTTC.

This clone was counted only a few times. For the CDR3, the DNA is TGTGCCAGCTCACCACGAGGGGGGACTGAAGCTTTCTTT. Residues: CASSPRGGTEAFF. This chain uses TRBV18 with TRBJ1-1; possibly TRBD1 for D (6 bases). Germline-derived CDR1 and CDR2 are KGHSH and LQKENI. The V gene lost 1 base and the J gene lost 5 bases, with 8 bases spanning the gap. CDR3 length: 13 residues.

The CDR3: CSVEGAKSGGIYNEQFF. The CDR3 DNA follows: TGCAGCGTTGAGGGCGCGAAAAGCGGGGGAATCTACAATGAGCAGTTCTTC. V usage is TRBV29-1 and J usage is TRBJ2-1, with 8 bases fitting TRBD2. Germline V gives CDR1 SQVTM, CDR2 ANQGSEA. V was clipped by 3 bases and J by 3 bases; unmatched bases: 13. CDR3 length: 17 amino acids.

The J gene is TRBJ2-1, the V gene TRBV4-2; 8 bases are a match to TRBD1. This CDR3 is built from 13 residues. V dropped 5 bases and J dropped 6; count of bases not matched to a gene: 3. Germline V lookup: CDR1 LGHNA, CDR2 YNFKEQ. CDR3 region: CASSAGQGNEQFF. The CDR3, as DNA: TGTGCCAGCAGCGCAGGACAGGGCAATGAGCAGTTCTTC.